Detailed here is one T cell receptor (beta chain). What it binds is not known. The final CDR3 position lacks the conserved phenylalanine or tryptophan, pointing to a likely read error. The sample is drawn from a study of vaccination and CD4 T cells after COVID-19. Study in general: Each control culture was treated with a CEFX pool, an HIV-1 Nef pool, or no peptide.

Trimming took off 3 bases at V and 1 base at J, with 9 bases between the two ends. The CDR3 extends over 15 amino acids. From germline, CDR1 is MDHEN and CDR2 SYDVKM. This sample's treatment: roughly ten-day PBMC culture with coronavirus spike peptide pools or control peptides (ViraFEST assay). The Oncomine TCR Beta short-read assay generated sequence data from the DNA of cultured CD4+ T cells. TCRdb re-called the PCR reads through MiXCR, storing one row per CDR3 protein. The sample records 25,000 or so distinct CDR3 sequences, roughly 53% being singletons. The chain combines TRBV28 with TRBJ2-2; D is undetermined. The TCR comes from a human donor who had recovered from COVID-19. The sample consisted of CD4+ T cells from blood, cultured in vitro. CDR3 loop: CASSLGRRNTGELFY. DNA for the CDR3: TGTGCCAGCAGTTTGGGTCGACGGAACACCGGGGAGCTGTTTTAT.